This TCR beta chain originates from a study of breast tumors, draining lymph nodes, adjacent tissues. This clonotype is judged medium-sized. Its specificity is unknown. TCRdb independently ran MiXCR on the multiplex PCR reads; one entry per CDR3 protein. Here the sample spans roughly 14,000 distinct CDR3 sequences, 50% to 60% being singletons. Study-wide points: Data fit most tumor T cells coming from lymph node, expanding in tumor. Compared with lymph nodes, tumors were less diverse; compared with nontumor tissue, more. Tumor T cell lymph node origin was a supported hypothesis, not proven. Luminal-like breast cancer showed significantly higher tumor–nontumor repertoire similarity than basal-like.

Sequencing used tumor-adjacent breast tissue. This receptor was taken from a female donor with breast cancer. Some clones in this sample may be carry-over from other donors' samples.

In DNA, the CDR3 is TGCAGTGCTCGCGGAGGAGCGGGAGATGAGCAGTTCTTC. Its translation is CSARGGAGDEQFF. The rearrangement joins TRBV20-1 to TRBJ2-1; 8 nucleotides agree with TRBD2. Germline V gene lookup returns CDR1 DFQATT and CDR2 SNEGSKA (reference sequence). After removal of 5 bases from V and 8 bases from J, the junction contained 8 bases not matched to a gene. The CDR3 is 13 amino acids.